The 22 T cell receptor beta chains in this list originate from one sample, sequenced in a study of OX40 agonist ivuxolimab in advanced cancers. TCRdb's copy holds only in-frame clones and misses some; the assay was immunoSEQ multiplex PCR. The table lists more than 65,000 clones, about 85% of them singletons, with 5.9% in the top ten. This specimen was CD4+ or CD8+ T cells sorted from blood, taken in a trial of the OX40 agonist ivuxolimab. Receptors originate from an adult with an advanced solid tumor such as melanoma, head and neck, liver or kidney cancer.

The chain joins TRBV2 to TRBJ2-1; D may be TRBD1 or TRBD2 (5 bases each). Germline V lookup: CDR1 SNHLY, CDR2 FYNNEI. V was cut by 9 bases and J by 7 bases, with 16 bases left in between. The CDR3 consists of 13 residues. The CDR3 coding sequence is TGTGCCAGAGGGACGGTGAGGAGTAATGAGCAGTTCTTC. Protein: CARGTVRSNEQFF.

This clone was seen many times. The chain employs TRBV6-6 and TRBJ1-2; maybe TRBD1 (5 bases). Per the germline V gene, CDR1 is MNHNY and CDR2 is SVGAGI (reference sequence). CDR3 length: 13 amino acids. V was trimmed by 3 bases and J by 5 bases, leaving 10 bases between them. As DNA, the CDR3 is TGTGCCAGCAGTTATTCTGGGGCTTATGGCTACACCTTC. Translation gives CASSYSGAYGYTF.

The V call is TRBV9, the J call TRBJ1-2, with D possibly being TRBD1 (5 bases). Trimming took off 9 bases at V and 2 bases at J, with 14 bases between the two ends. The CDR3 totals 13 residues. Germline V gene lookup returns CDR1 SGDLS and CDR2 YYNGEE. The CDR3 reads CATAGSPNYGYTF. CDR3 in DNA: TGTGCCACCGCAGGGAGCCCCAACTATGGCTACACCTTC.

The gene calls are TRBV27 and TRBJ1-1; no clear D. Germline V lookup: CDR1 MNHEY, CDR2 SMNVEV (reference sequence). The length of the CDR3 is 14 residues. Trimming removed 9 bases from V and 6 bases from J, with 20 bases in between. The CDR3, as DNA: TGTGCCAGTTCACCCCTCAGCGCAAAGGCTGAAGCTTTCTTT. Amino acids: CASSPLSAKAEAFF.

The J gene is TRBJ1-2, the V gene TRBV18; 7 bases are a match to TRBD1. CDR1 and CDR2 (germline): KGHSH, LQKENI. V shed 0 bases and J 8 bases; nucleotides not matched to a gene: 12. The CDR3 consists of 16 residues. CDR3 in DNA: TGTGCCAGCTCACCACCTCTAGGGGGCTCGGGCATCGGCTACACCTTC. Encoded protein: CASSPPLGGSGIGYTF. Full variable domain (remainder filled in from reference TRBV18 and TRBJ1-2): NAGVMQNPRHLVRRRGQEARLRCSPMKGHSHVYWYRQLPEEGLKFMVYLQKENIIDESGMPKERFSAEFPKEGPSILRIQQVVRGDSAAYFCASSPPLGGSGIGYTFGSGTRLTVV.

This chain uses TRBV7-9 with TRBJ2-1; D is perhaps TRBD1 (6 bases). This CDR3 region has 18 residues. V dropped 2 bases and J dropped 5 bases, with 22 bases sitting between them. The V gene's germline CDR1 is SEHNR and CDR2 FQNEAQ (reference sequence). For the CDR3, the DNA is TGTGCCAGCAGCTTACCGTTGGCGTGGACAGAAAAAAACAATGAGCAGTTCTTC. Translated, it gives CASSLPLAWTEKNNEQFF.

The J gene is TRBJ1-2, the V gene TRBV25-1; no reliable D call. The length of the CDR3 is 13 residues. Trimming cost V 3 bases and J 6 bases, with 11 bases left between them. Germline V gives CDR1 MGHDK, CDR2 SYGVNS. The CDR3 spells CASSDWAADGYTF. The CDR3 DNA reads as TGTGCCAGCAGTGATTGGGCCGCCGATGGCTACACCTTC.

The V and J genes are TRBV28 and TRBJ2-6; D uncertain. Trimming left V 1 base short and J 0 bases short, with 10 bases between. This CDR3 has 17 amino acids. CDR1 is MDHEN, CDR2 SYDVKM, per germline. CDR3 DNA sequence: TGTGCCAGCAGTTTATATCAGGACGTCTCTGGGGCCAACGTCCTGACTTTC. It is translated as CASSLYQDVSGANVLTF.

This clone was counted only a few times. This chain links TRBV4-2 with TRBJ1-2; D remains ambiguous. The germline V gene has CDR1 LGHNA and CDR2 YNFKEQ. The CDR3 sequence is 17 residues long. V shed 2 bases and J shed 0 bases, with 16 bases lying between them. The CDR3 here is CASSQYSGRGPNYGYTF. The CDR3 nucleotides are TGTGCCAGCAGCCAATATTCAGGACGCGGCCCTAACTATGGCTACACCTTC.

J is TRBJ2-2 and V is TRBV30, with 7 bases matching TRBD1. Germline values: CDR1 GTSNPN, CDR2 SVGIG (reference sequence). The ends lost 0 bases at V and 5 bases at J; junction bases unmatched: 3. The CDR3 extends over 14 amino acids. For the CDR3, the DNA is TGTGCCTGGAGTGTAGGGGGCTGGACCGGGGAGCTGTTTTTT. This codes for CAWSVGGWTGELFF.

This clone was detected only a few times. The genes are TRBV15 and TRBJ2-6, with 11 bases lining up with TRBD1. Germline CDR1 and CDR2: LNHNV and YYDKDF (reference sequence). This CDR3 has 18 amino acids. J was trimmed by 2 bases and V by 1 base; bases with no gene match: 4. CDR3 in DNA: TGTGCCACCAGCAGAGGACGGACAGGGGGCGCTGGGGCCAACGTCCTGACTTTC. Amino acids: CATSRGRTGGAGANVLTF. Drawing the rest from reference TRBV15 and TRBJ2-6, the complete variable domain is DAMVIQNPRYQVTQFGKPVTLSCSQTLNHNVMYWYQQKSSQAPKLLFHYYDKDFNNEADTPDNFQSRRPNTSFCFLDIRSPGLGDTAMYLCATSRGRTGGAGANVLTFGAGSRLTVL.

This chain joins TRBV18 and TRBJ2-2; no definite D call. The V end was cut by 1 base, the J end by 6 bases, with 9 bases between. Germline CDR1 and CDR2: KGHSH and LQKENI. This CDR3 is built from 14 residues. The CDR3 here is CASSPQDGSGELFF. The CDR3 DNA sequence: TGTGCCAGCTCACCACAGGACGGTTCCGGGGAGCTGTTTTTT.

The rearrangement links TRBV5-4 to TRBJ2-3; 9 bases fit TRBD2. There are 15 residues in the CDR3. With V trimmed by 3 bases and J by 6 bases, 8 bases remained unmatched. CDR1 SGHNT and CDR2 YYREEE come from the germline V gene (reference sequence). This chain's CDR3 is CASSSSSGARDTQYF. In DNA, the CDR3 is TGTGCCAGCAGCTCATCTAGCGGGGCGAGGGATACGCAGTATTTT. The whole variable domain, filled in from reference TRBV5-4 and TRBJ2-3, reads ETGVTQSPTHLIKTRGQQVTLRCSSQSGHNTVSWYQQALGQGPQFIFQYYREEENGRGNFPPRFSGLQFPNYSSELNVNALELDDSALYLCASSSSSGARDTQYFGPGTRLTVL.

V and J are TRBV28 and TRBJ2-3; 16 nucleotides align to TRBD2. Germline CDR1 and CDR2: MDHEN and SYDVKM. With V trimmed by 4 bases and J by 5 bases, 6 bases remained unmatched. The CDR3 covers 17 residues. The CDR3 bases are TGTGCCAGCAGTTGGGGGACTAGCGGGAGGGCCGGAGATACGCAGTATTTT. Protein product: CASSWGTSGRAGDTQYF.

This chain joins TRBV4-2 and TRBJ2-3; the D call may be TRBD1 or TRBD2 (5 bases each). This CDR3 region has 15 residues. Trimming removed 3 bases at V and 2 bases at J, with 12 bases between. Germline V gene lookup returns CDR1 LGHNA and CDR2 YNFKEQ. CDR3 DNA sequence: TGTGCCAGCAGCCAGGGACCCGGTGCCACAGATACGCAGTATTTT. It is translated as CASSQGPGATDTQYF.

The rearrangement links TRBV5-1 to TRBJ2-3; 11 nucleotides match TRBD2. Looked up from germline, CDR1 is SGHRS and CDR2 is YFSETQ. The junction had 5 bases not matched to a gene; V was cut back by 8 bases and J by 3 bases. The CDR3 spans 14 residues. CDR3 in amino acids: CASFSGGATDTQYF. The CDR3 DNA follows: TGCGCCAGTTTTAGCGGGGGGGCAACAGATACGCAGTATTTT.

The genes are TRBV23-1 and TRBJ2-7, with 9 bases lining up with TRBD2. TRBV23-1 is assigned to the ORF class and has an uncertain function. The CDR3 is 18 amino acids. V shed 10 bases and J 7 bases; nucleotides not matched to a gene: 26. The CDR3 DNA sequence: TGCGCCAAATCAGCCTTCCCCCGTCTAGCGGGACACCTACGGGAGCAGTACTTC. Residues: CAKSAFPRLAGHLREQYF.

The V call is TRBV11-1, the J call TRBJ2-1, with D possibly TRBD2 on 6 matching bases. The CDR3 is 14 amino acids. V dropped 3 bases and J dropped 8 bases, with 14 bases sitting between them. The germline gives CDR1 SGHAT, CDR2 FQDESV (reference sequence). The CDR3 here is CASSFMGAGHEQFF. CDR3 nucleotide sequence: TGTGCCAGCAGCTTTATGGGTGCGGGGCATGAGCAGTTCTTC.

V gene TRBV4-1 combines with J gene TRBJ2-3; tentatively, D is TRBD2 (6 bases). The CDR3 is 16 residues long. Trimming left V 1 base short and J 2 bases short, with 13 bases between. Germline CDR1 is MGHRA and CDR2 is YSYEKL. This CDR3 is CASSQGVAEYTDTQYF. CDR3 nucleotides: TGCGCCAGCAGCCAAGGTGTAGCGGAGTACACAGATACGCAGTATTTT.

V and J are TRBV5-5 and TRBJ2-7, with no clear D. The V gene's germline CDR1 is SGHKS and CDR2 YYEKEE (reference sequence). V was cut by 0 bases and J by 6 bases, with 13 bases left in between. The CDR3 totals 14 residues. Here the CDR3 reads CASSLVGETGEQYV. The CDR3 DNA reads as TGTGCCAGCAGCTTGGTAGGTGAAACGGGCGAGCAGTACGTC.

The rearrangement uses TRBV21-1 and TRBJ1-2. TRBV21-1 is recorded as a pseudogene. The CDR3 sequence is 18 residues long. This chain's CDR3 is CASGTGIPPPYRNYGYTF. In nucleotides, the CDR3 is TGTGCCAGCGGTACGGGGATCCCACCACCTTATAGAAACTATGGCTACACCTTC.

This clone has only one observation. The chain combines TRBV9 with TRBJ2-3, with D perhaps assigned TRBD1 or TRBD2 (5 bases each). CDR3 length: 14 residues. From germline, CDR1 is SGDLS and CDR2 YYNGEE. Trimming cost V 0 bases and J 0 bases, with 5 bases left between them. This CDR3 reads CASSVGGSTDTQYF. As DNA, the CDR3 is TGTGCCAGCAGCGTAGGGGGGAGCACAGATACGCAGTATTTT.